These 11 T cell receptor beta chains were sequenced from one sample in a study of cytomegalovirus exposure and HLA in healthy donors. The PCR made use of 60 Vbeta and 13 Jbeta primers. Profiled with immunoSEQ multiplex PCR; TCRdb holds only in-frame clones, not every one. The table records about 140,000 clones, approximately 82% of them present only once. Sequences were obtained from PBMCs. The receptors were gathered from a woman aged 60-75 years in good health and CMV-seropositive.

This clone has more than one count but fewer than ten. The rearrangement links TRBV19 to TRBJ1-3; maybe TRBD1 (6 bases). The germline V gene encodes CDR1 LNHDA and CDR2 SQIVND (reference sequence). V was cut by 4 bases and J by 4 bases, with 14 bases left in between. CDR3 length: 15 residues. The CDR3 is CASSTLTGTGNTIYF. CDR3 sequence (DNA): TGTGCCAGTAGTACGCTCACAGGGACCGGAAACACCATATATTTT.

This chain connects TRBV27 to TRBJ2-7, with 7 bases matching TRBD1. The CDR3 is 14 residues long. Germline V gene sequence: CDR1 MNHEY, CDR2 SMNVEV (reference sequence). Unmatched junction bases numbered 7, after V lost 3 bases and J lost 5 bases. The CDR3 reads CASSFMDRIDEQYF. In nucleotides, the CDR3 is TGTGCCAGCAGTTTTATGGACAGGATCGACGAGCAGTACTTC.

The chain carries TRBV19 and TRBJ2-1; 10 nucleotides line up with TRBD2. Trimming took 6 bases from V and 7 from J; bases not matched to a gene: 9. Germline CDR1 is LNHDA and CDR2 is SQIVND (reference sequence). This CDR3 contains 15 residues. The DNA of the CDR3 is TGTGCCAGTAGCATCCTAGCGGGAGACCGAAATGAGCAGTTCTTC. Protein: CASSILAGDRNEQFF.

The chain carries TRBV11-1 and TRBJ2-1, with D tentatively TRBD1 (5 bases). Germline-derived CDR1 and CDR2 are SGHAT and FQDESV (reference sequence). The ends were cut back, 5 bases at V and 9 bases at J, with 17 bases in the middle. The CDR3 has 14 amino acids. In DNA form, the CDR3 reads TGTGCCAGCAGCCCACGGGTCCAGGGTCCTGAGCAGTTCTTC. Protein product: CASSPRVQGPEQFF.

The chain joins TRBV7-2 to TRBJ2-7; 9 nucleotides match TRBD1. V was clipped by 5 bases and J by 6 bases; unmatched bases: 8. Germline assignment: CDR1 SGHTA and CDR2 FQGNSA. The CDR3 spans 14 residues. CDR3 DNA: TGTGCCAGCAGCGCCTCCGGGACAGGGTCCGAGCAGTACTTC. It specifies CASSASGTGSEQYF.

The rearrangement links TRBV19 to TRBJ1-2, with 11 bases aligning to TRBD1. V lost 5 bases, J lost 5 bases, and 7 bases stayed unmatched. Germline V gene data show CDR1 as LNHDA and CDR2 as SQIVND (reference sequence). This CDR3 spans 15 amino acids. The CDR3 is CASSEDRGRWYGYTF. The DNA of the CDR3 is TGTGCCAGTAGTGAGGACAGGGGGCGCTGGTATGGCTACACCTTC. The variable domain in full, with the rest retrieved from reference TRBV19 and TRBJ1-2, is DGGITQSPKYLFRKEGQNVTLSCEQNLNHDAMYWYRQDPGQGLRLIYYSQIVNDFQKGDIAEGYSVSREKKESFPLTVTSAQKNPTAFYLCASSEDRGRWYGYTFGSGTRLTVV.

CDR3 nucleotide sequence: TGTGCCAGCAGCGTATTGGGACAGGGGGTTGAGCAGTTCTTC. Translating it yields CASSVLGQGVEQFF. The chain combines TRBV9 with TRBJ2-1; TRBD1 aligns across 11 bases. This CDR3 is 14 amino acids long. CDR1 and CDR2 from the germline V gene are SGDLS and YYNGEE. V lost 1 base and J lost 9; bases outside the gene matches: 3.

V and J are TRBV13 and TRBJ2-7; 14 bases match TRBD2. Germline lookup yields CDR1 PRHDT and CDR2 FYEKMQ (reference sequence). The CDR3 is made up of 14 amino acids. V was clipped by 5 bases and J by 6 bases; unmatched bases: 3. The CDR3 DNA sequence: TGTGCCAGCAGCCGGGGACTAGCGGGAGTCGAGCAGTACTTC. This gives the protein CASSRGLAGVEQYF. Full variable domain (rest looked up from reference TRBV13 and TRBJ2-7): AAGVIQSPRHLIKEKRETATLKCYPIPRHDTVYWYQQGPGQDPQFLISFYEKMQSDKGSIPDRFSAQQFSDYHSELNMSSLELGDSALYFCASSRGLAGVEQYFGPGTRLTVT.

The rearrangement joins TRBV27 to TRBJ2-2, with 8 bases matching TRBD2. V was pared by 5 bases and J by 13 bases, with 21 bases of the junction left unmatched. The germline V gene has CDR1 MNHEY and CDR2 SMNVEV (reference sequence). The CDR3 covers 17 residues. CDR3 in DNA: TGTGCCAGCAGTCTCCTTACCGGGCCCGAAGGGACTAGGTGGCTGTTTTTT. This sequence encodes CASSLLTGPEGTRWLFF.

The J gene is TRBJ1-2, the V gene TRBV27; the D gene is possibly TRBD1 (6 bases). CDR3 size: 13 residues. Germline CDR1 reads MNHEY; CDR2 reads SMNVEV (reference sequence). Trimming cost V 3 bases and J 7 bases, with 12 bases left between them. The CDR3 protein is CASSFRGAGGYTF. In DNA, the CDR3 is TGTGCCAGCAGTTTCCGGGGGGCAGGTGGCTACACCTTC.

The CDR3 region has the DNA TGTGCCAGCAGTGAAGGACTAGCGGGAGGCGAGCAGTTCTTC. Amino acids: CASSEGLAGGEQFF. V is TRBV2 and J is TRBJ2-1; 13 positions agree with TRBD2. Trimming removed 1 base from V and 10 bases from J; junction bases left unmatched: 1. CDR3 size: 14 residues. From germline, CDR1 is SNHLY and CDR2 FYNNEI.